The 32 T cell receptor beta chains below come from one sample, sequenced in a study of blood T cell repertoires in COVID-19. TCRdb's copy holds only in-frame clones and misses some; the assay was immunoSEQ multiplex PCR. This sample carries 150,000 to 200,000 clones, roughly nine tenths of them seen once, and the ten largest clones take about 3.9%. Specimen: peripheral blood. The receptors come from a woman in her seventies with acute or convalescent COVID-19.

J is TRBJ2-7 and V is TRBV5-3, with 8 bases that match TRBD1. TRBV5-3 is given ORF status, its function remaining uncertain. The V and J ends lost 2 bases and 1 base, in that order; junction bases with no gene match: 17. This CDR3 is built from 19 residues. CDR3 nucleotide sequence: TGTGCCAGAAGCTTAAGTACGGCAGGGGGCATCGTCGCATCCTACGAGCAGTACTTC. Translation: CARSLSTAGGIVASYEQYF.

V usage is TRBV6-5 and J usage is TRBJ2-2; tentative D call: TRBD1 (6 bases). Per the germline V gene, CDR1 is MNHEY and CDR2 is SVGAGI. The V end lost 6 bases, the J end lost 0 bases, and 11 bases lay between the germline ends. This CDR3 region has 15 residues. CDR3 sequence reads: CASRGHGTNTGELFF. The CDR3 nucleotides are TGTGCCAGCAGGGGACACGGGACGAACACCGGGGAGCTGTTTTTT.

The gene calls are TRBV6-5 and TRBJ1-2, with TRBD1 matching 8 bases. The germline gives CDR1 MNHEY, CDR2 SVGAGI. With V trimmed by 0 bases and J by 5 bases, 5 bases remained unmatched. This CDR3 comprises 15 residues. The CDR3 protein is CASSYSQGAGYGYTF. The CDR3 nucleotides read TGTGCCAGCAGTTACTCCCAGGGGGCTGGGTATGGCTACACCTTC.

The chain is built from TRBV12-1 and TRBJ2-7; the table's D call, TRBD1, has no DNA check behind it. TRBV12-1 is reported as a pseudogene. CDR3 size: 13 residues. CDR3 region: CASSFDRSYEQYF. The CDR3 nucleotides read TGTGCCAGCAGCTTTGACAGATCCTACGAGCAGTACTTC.

The V call is TRBV7-2, the J call TRBJ1-3; perhaps TRBD1 as D (6 bases). Germline-derived CDR1 and CDR2 are SGHTA and FQGNSA. V lost 0 bases and J 0 bases, leaving 12 bases between the germline ends. This CDR3 has 17 amino acids. CDR3 sequence: CASSLAGGGYSGNTIYF. CDR3 sequence (DNA): TGTGCCAGCAGCTTAGCGGGAGGGGGATACTCTGGAAACACCATATATTTT.

This chain uses TRBV29-1 with TRBJ2-1, with TRBD2 identical over 11 bases. Germline CDR1 is SQVTM and CDR2 is ANQGSEA. CDR3 length equals 15 residues. The V segment lost 4 bases and the J segment 2 bases; nucleotides outside the gene matches: 4. In DNA, the CDR3 is TGCAGCGTTGTCGGACTAGCGGGTACCTACAATGAGCAGTTCTTC. Encoded protein: CSVVGLAGTYNEQFF.

The chain joins TRBV12-5 to TRBJ2-3; weak D call: TRBD2 (5 bases). The V gene lost 5 bases and the J gene lost 6 bases, with 15 bases spanning the gap. The germline CDR1 and CDR2 sequences are LGHNT and FRNRAP. The CDR3 is 14 amino acids. In DNA form, the CDR3 reads TGTGCTAGTGGTCTAGGGCTAGCTGCGGATACGCAGTATTTT. The encoded protein is CASGLGLAADTQYF.

V and J are TRBV18 and TRBJ2-7, with 10 bases matching TRBD1. Trimming took 0 bases from V and 6 from J; bases not matched to a gene: 14. The CDR3 is 18 amino acids. Germline values: CDR1 KGHSH, CDR2 LQKENI. As DNA, the CDR3 is TGTGCCAGCTCACCACCGTTTATCTCGGACAGGGGGTACGGCGAGCAGTACTTC. Translated: CASSPPFISDRGYGEQYF.

This clone was recorded once. This chain joins TRBV7-2 and TRBJ2-7; a weak D match, TRBD1 (6 bases). Germline CDR1 reads SGHTA; CDR2 reads FQGNSA. CDR3 size: 16 residues. Trimming shortened V by 3 bases and J by 0 bases, and 15 bases separated the two germline ends. CDR3 loop: CASSFRTATSSYEQYF. The CDR3 DNA reads as TGTGCCAGCAGCTTCAGGACAGCCACGAGCTCCTACGAGCAGTACTTC.

V is TRBV23-1 and J is TRBJ2-7; D gene ambiguous. TRBV23-1 is known as an ORF, though its function is uncertain. The CDR3 spans 15 residues. Trimming stripped 1 base from V and 3 bases from J, with 13 bases between. CDR3 loop: CASSQLSRLDYEQYF. The CDR3, as DNA: TGCGCCAGCAGTCAATTATCCAGGCTTGACTACGAGCAGTACTTC.

Note on this clone: Other DNA sequences within the sample encode an identical CDR3. The J gene is TRBJ2-5, the V gene TRBV4-1; 12 bases line up with TRBD2. CDR1 is MGHRA, CDR2 YSYEKL, per germline. The CDR3 is made up of 16 amino acids. V was pared by 2 bases and J by 1 base, with 2 bases of the junction left unmatched. The CDR3 bases are TGCGCCAGCAGCCAACAACTAGCGGGGGGCCAAGAGACCCAGTACTTC. The encoded protein is CASSQQLAGGQETQYF.

CDR3 in amino acids: CASSDFFGAEAFF. The DNA of the CDR3 is TGTGCCAGCAGTGATTTTTTTGGAGCTGAAGCTTTCTTT. V and J are TRBV2 and TRBJ1-1; D is unclear. This CDR3 has 13 amino acids. V lost 3 bases and J 6 bases, leaving 11 bases between the germline ends. Germline lookup yields CDR1 SNHLY and CDR2 FYNNEI. The whole variable domain, filled in from reference TRBV2 and TRBJ1-1, reads EPEVTQTPSHQVTQMGQEVILRCVPISNHLYFYWYRQILGQKVEFLVSFYNNEISEKSEIFDDQFSVERPDGSNFTLKIRSTKLEDSAMYFCASSDFFGAEAFFGQGTRLTVV.

The J gene is TRBJ1-2, the V gene TRBV5-1; tentatively, D is TRBD1 (6 bases). V lost 3 bases to trimming and J lost 2 bases, with 8 bases between them. Germline CDR1 is SGHRS and CDR2 is YFSETQ. The CDR3 is 13 residues long. In DNA, the CDR3 is TGCGCCAGCAGCTACGGACAGAACTATGGCTACACCTTC. It translates to CASSYGQNYGYTF.

This chain links TRBV3-1 (or the pseudogene TRBV3-2) with TRBJ2-1, with TRBD2 matching over 12 bases. The CDR3 covers 16 residues. Germline CDR1 is LGHDT and CDR2 is YNNKEL (reference sequence). With 1 base clipped from V and 7 bases from J, the junction kept 5 bases outside the gene matches. This CDR3 reads CASSQASGRVWNEQFF. CDR3 in DNA: TGTGCCAGCAGCCAAGCTAGCGGGAGGGTTTGGAATGAGCAGTTCTTC.

This chain uses TRBV30 with TRBJ2-1; 8 positions agree with TRBD2. The ends lost 2 bases at V and 8 bases at J; junction bases unmatched: 14. The germline V gene has CDR1 GTSNPN and CDR2 SVGIG (reference sequence). The CDR3 spans 16 residues. CDR3 sequence: CAWSSLAGRLTHEQFF. The CDR3 region has the DNA TGTGCCTGGAGTTCATTAGCGGGGAGACTTACACATGAGCAGTTCTTC.

The CDR3 region is CASSYQLGGGTDTQYF. As DNA, the CDR3 is TGTGCCAGCAGCTACCAACTAGGGGGGGGGACAGATACGCAGTATTTT. V usage is TRBV5-4 and J usage is TRBJ2-3; the D gene is possibly TRBD2 (7 bases). The CDR3 loop spans 16 amino acids. Trimming left V 3 bases short and J 3 bases short, with 17 bases between. Germline CDR1 and CDR2: SGHNT and YYREEE (reference sequence).

The chain joins TRBV7-6 to TRBJ2-1; TRBD2 agrees at 7 bases. Germline CDR1 and CDR2: SGHVS and FNYEAQ. The junction had 5 bases not matched to a gene; V was cut back by 6 bases and J by 0 bases. The CDR3 extends over 15 amino acids. CDR3 loop: CASSPSGASYNEQFF. CDR3 nucleotide sequence: TGTGCCAGCAGTCCCAGCGGGGCCTCCTACAATGAGCAGTTCTTC.

The V and J genes are TRBV24-1 and TRBJ2-3; 10 bases align to TRBD2. V lost 4 bases to trimming and J lost 4 bases; unmatched junction nucleotides: 4. Germline CDR1 is KGHDR and CDR2 is SFDVKD. This CDR3 spans 15 amino acids. The CDR3, as DNA: TGTGCCACCAGTGAAAGCGGGAGGGCCCCAGATACGCAGTATTTT. Translating gives CATSESGRAPDTQYF.

This clone was recorded once. CDR3 sequence: CASSRTSGAYNEQFF. DNA of the CDR3: TGTGCCAGTAGTAGGACTAGCGGGGCGTATAATGAGCAGTTCTTC. The gene calls are TRBV19 and TRBJ2-1, with 12 bases lining up with TRBD2. The CDR3 runs to 15 residues. Germline V CDR1 and CDR2: LNHDA, SQIVND (reference sequence). Trimming at V came to 4 bases and at J to 7 bases, leaving 5 bases not matched to a gene.

The J gene is TRBJ1-2, the V gene TRBV6-6; no firm D call. This CDR3 is 11 amino acids long. The germline V gene encodes CDR1 MNHNY and CDR2 SVGAGI (reference sequence). Trimming removed 8 bases at V and 5 bases at J, with 9 bases between. The CDR3, as DNA: TGTGCCAGCCGAGGGATTTATGGCTACACCTTC. Amino acids: CASRGIYGYTF.

The CDR3 coding sequence is TGTGCCACCAGCAGCGCAATACAGGGGCAGCGCACTGAAGCTTTCTTT. It is translated as CATSSAIQGQRTEAFF. The rearrangement joins TRBV24-1 to TRBJ1-1; 7 bases fit TRBD1. The ends lost 7 bases at V and 4 bases at J; junction bases unmatched: 14. The CDR3 sequence is 16 residues long. The V gene's germline CDR1 is KGHDR and CDR2 SFDVKD.

The chain joins TRBV7-2 to TRBJ1-5, with TRBD1 matching 7 bases. Germline CDR1 and CDR2: SGHTA and FQGNSA. CDR3 size: 15 residues. V lost 4 bases and J lost 6; bases outside the gene matches: 9. The DNA of the CDR3 is TGTGCCAGCAGCTCTTCCGACAGGGTCGGTCAGCCCCAGCATTTT. This gives the protein CASSSSDRVGQPQHF.

This clone has a single count. The J gene is TRBJ2-3, the V gene TRBV9; no reliable D call. CDR3 size: 14 residues. Germline CDR1 SGDLS, CDR2 YYNGEE. The V gene lost 0 bases and the J gene lost 0 bases, with 5 bases spanning the gap. CDR3 nucleotides: TGTGCCAGCAGCGTAGAGACTAGCACAGATACGCAGTATTTT. Translating gives CASSVETSTDTQYF.

This clone has just one count. The chain joins TRBV6-5 to TRBJ2-7; D possibly corresponds to TRBD1 (6 bases). V shed 0 bases and J shed 0 bases, with 12 bases lying between them. The germline gives CDR1 MNHEY, CDR2 SVGAGI. The CDR3 is made up of 16 amino acids. DNA for the CDR3: TGTGCCAGCAGTTACTCCAGGCGGACAGTCTCCTACGAGCAGTACTTC. It is translated as CASSYSRRTVSYEQYF.

V gene TRBV5-1 combines with J gene TRBJ2-7; 10 nucleotides agree with TRBD1. The V gene's germline CDR1 is SGHRS and CDR2 YFSETQ. This CDR3 has 15 amino acids. Germline trimming cut 0 bases from V and 6 bases from J; bases unmatched to any gene: 6. Here the CDR3 reads CASSLAGTGVSEQYF. DNA of the CDR3: TGCGCCAGCAGCTTGGCCGGGACAGGGGTTAGCGAGCAGTACTTC.

V is TRBV18 and J is TRBJ2-5, with D perhaps TRBD1 (6 bases). The V gene's germline CDR1 is KGHSH and CDR2 LQKENI. V was shortened by 3 bases and J by 7 bases, with 15 bases between the two germline ends. CDR3 length equals 14 residues. This CDR3 reads CASSPAKGVGTQYF. As DNA, the CDR3 is TGTGCCAGCTCACCTGCGAAGGGGGTAGGGACCCAGTACTTC. Filled out from reference TRBV18 and TRBJ2-5, the complete variable domain reads NAGVMQNPRHLVRRRGQEARLRCSPMKGHSHVYWYRQLPEEGLKFMVYLQKENIIDESGMPKERFSAEFPKEGPSILRIQQVVRGDSAAYFCASSPAKGVGTQYFGPGTRLLVL.

The chain uses TRBV27 and TRBJ2-4, with D possibly being TRBD1 (6 bases). CDR1 is MNHEY and CDR2 is SMNVEV in the germline V gene (reference sequence). V lost 3 bases, J lost 6 bases, and 18 bases lay in between. The CDR3 spans 16 residues. The CDR3 spells CASSFASNRGGNIQYF. The DNA for the CDR3 is TGTGCCAGCAGTTTCGCTTCCAACCGAGGGGGAAACATTCAGTACTTC.

The rearrangement joins TRBV9 to TRBJ2-1, with TRBD2 matching 10 bases. CDR1 SGDLS and CDR2 YYNGEE come from the germline V gene. CDR3 length: 18 residues. J lost 5 bases, V lost 0 bases, and 11 bases had no gene match. CDR3 coding DNA: TGTGCCAGCAGCGTAGCTACTTTGGCTAGCGGGAGAAACAATGAGCAGTTCTTC. This codes for CASSVATLASGRNNEQFF.

J is TRBJ2-5 and V is TRBV21-1; whether TRBD2, the table's D call, matches the DNA was not checked. TRBV21-1 is marked as a pseudogene. This CDR3 has 13 amino acids. The CDR3 here is CASSKDERETQYF. CDR3 coding DNA: TGTGCCAGCAGCAAAGATGAGCGGGAGACCCAGTACTTC.

As to this clone: An end of the junction differs from the germline gene, which may be a read error. The chain combines TRBV7-8 with TRBJ2-3; weak D call: TRBD2 (7 bases). Germline-derived CDR1 and CDR2 are SGHVS and FQNEAQ. CDR3 length equals 12 residues. CDR3 sequence: CASSPPEGGKHF. The CDR3 DNA reads TGTGCCAGCAGCCCTCCGGAGGGGGGGAAGCATTTT. The full variable domain, in which reference TRBV7-8 and TRBJ2-3 provide the parts outside the CDR3, is GAGVSQSPRYKVAKRGQDVALRCDPISGHVSLFWYQQALGQGPEFLTYFQNEAQLDKSGLPSDRFFAERPEGSVSTLKIQRTQQEDSAVYLCASSPPEGGKHFGPGTRLTVL.

This clone was detected only once. The genes are TRBV5-1 and TRBJ2-2, with 7 bases aligning to TRBD1. V shed 4 bases and J 2 bases; nucleotides not matched to a gene: 5. Looked up from germline, CDR1 is SGHRS and CDR2 is YFSETQ. The length of the CDR3 is 15 residues. The CDR3 region is CASSGGQFNTGELFF. The CDR3 DNA sequence: TGCGCCAGCAGCGGGGGACAGTTCAACACCGGGGAGCTGTTTTTT.

The rearrangement links TRBV5-1 to TRBJ2-7, with D tentatively TRBD1 (6 bases). Germline CDR1 is SGHRS and CDR2 is YFSETQ. This CDR3 region has 13 residues. V gave up 4 bases and J gave up 1 base, with 9 bases separating them. CDR3: CASSPGQSYEQYF. The CDR3 nucleotides read TGCGCCAGCAGCCCCGGACAGTCCTACGAGCAGTACTTC.